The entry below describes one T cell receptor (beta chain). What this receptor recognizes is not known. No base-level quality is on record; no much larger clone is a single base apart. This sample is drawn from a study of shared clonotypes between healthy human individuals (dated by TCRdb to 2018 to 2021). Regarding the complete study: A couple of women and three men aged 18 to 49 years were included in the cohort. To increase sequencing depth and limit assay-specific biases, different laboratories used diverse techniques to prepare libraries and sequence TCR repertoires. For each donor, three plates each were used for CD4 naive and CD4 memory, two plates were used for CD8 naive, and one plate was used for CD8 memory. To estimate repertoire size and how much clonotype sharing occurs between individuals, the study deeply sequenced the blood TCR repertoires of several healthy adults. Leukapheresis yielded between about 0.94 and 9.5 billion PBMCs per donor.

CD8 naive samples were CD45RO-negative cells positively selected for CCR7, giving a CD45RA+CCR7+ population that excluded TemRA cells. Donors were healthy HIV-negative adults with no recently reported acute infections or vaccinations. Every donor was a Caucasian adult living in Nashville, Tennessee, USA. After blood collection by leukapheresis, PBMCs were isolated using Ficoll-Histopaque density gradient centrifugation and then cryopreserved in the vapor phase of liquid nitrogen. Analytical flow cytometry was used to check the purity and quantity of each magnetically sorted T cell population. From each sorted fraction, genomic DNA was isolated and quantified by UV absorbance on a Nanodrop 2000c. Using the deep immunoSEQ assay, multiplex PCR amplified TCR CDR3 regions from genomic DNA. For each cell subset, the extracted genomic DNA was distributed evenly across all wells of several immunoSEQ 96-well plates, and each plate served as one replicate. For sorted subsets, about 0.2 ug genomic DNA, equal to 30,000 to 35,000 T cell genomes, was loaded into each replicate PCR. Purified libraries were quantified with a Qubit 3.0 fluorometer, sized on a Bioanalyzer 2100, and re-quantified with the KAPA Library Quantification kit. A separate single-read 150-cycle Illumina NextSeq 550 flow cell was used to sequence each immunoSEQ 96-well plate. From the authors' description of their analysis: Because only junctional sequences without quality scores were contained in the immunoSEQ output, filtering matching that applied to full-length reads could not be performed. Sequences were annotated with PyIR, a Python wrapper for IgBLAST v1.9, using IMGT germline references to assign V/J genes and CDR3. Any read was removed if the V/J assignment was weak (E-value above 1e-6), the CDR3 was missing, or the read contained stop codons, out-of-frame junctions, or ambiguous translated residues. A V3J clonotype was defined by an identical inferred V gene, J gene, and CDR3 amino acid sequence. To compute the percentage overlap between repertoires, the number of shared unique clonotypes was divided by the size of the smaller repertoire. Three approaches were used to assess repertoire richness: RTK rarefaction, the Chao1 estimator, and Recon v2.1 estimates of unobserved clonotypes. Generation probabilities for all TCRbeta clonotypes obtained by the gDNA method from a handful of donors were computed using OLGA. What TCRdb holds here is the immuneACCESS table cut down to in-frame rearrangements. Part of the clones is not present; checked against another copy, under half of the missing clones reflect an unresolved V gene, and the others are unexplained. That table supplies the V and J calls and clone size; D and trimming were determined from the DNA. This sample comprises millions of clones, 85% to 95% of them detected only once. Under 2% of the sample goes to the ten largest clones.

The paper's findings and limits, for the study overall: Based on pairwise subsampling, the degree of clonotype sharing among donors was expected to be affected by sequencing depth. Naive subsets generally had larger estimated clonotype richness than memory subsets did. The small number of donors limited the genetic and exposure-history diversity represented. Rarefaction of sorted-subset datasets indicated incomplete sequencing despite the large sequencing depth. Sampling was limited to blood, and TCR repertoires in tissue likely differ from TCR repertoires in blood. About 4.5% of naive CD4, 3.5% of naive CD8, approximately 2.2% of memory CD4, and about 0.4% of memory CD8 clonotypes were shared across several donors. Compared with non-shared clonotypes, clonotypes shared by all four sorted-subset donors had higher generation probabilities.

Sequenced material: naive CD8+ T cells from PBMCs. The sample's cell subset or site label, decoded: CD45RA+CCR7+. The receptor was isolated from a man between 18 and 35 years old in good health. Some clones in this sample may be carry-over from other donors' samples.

The DNA is TGTGCTAGTGCTCCAGCGGGGGGAACCTACAATGAGCAGTTCTTC. Translated, it reads CASAPAGGTYNEQFF. The chain links TRBV12-5 with TRBJ2-1; 9 junctional bases match TRBD2. From V the trimming removes 7 bases and from J it removes 2 bases, while the gene matches leave 6 bases of the junction unaccounted for. The CDR3, from cysteine to phenylalanine, totals 15 residues. Only the CDR3 DNA is retained, 45 bases long and in frame from the first base. As encoded in the germline V gene, CDR1 is LGHNT while CDR2 is FRNRAP.